The rows below give T cell receptor beta chains drawn from one sample of a study of blood T cells in healthy people across ages. One entry per CDR3 protein, called by TCRdb with MiXCR from the 5' RACE reads. The table records approximately 810,000 distinct CDR3 sequences, 30% to 45% of them present only once. Sequencing was done on a sample of blood. The source is a man aged 18 to 30 in good health. The CDR3 runs from the conserved cysteine through the conserved F or W. The D gene is left open where the match is weak. Expanded clones are given a class, and other clones once, few, many or no size at all.

V	J	length	D	size	CDR3	DNA
TRBV2	TRBJ2-7	14	.	few	CASMKTGDTNEQYF	TGTGCCAGCATGAAGACAGGAGACACAAATGAGCAGTACTTC
TRBV27	TRBJ2-1	15	.	.	CASSARDGLSSEQFF	TGTGCCAGCAGTGCCCGGGACGGGCTATCCTCCGAGCAGTTCTTC
TRBV13	TRBJ2-7	14	.	.	CASSLNPARDEQYF	TGTGCCAGCAGCTTAAATCCGGCGCGCGATGAGCAGTACTTC
TRBV12-3/TRBV12-4	TRBJ1-1	12	.	few	CASRYGRSEAFF	TGTGCCAGCAGGTACGGTAGGTCTGAAGCTTTCTTT
TRBV6-2/TRBV6-3	TRBJ2-5	12	TRBD1	few	CASNRQGRVQYF	TGTGCCAGCAATCGACAGGGACGGGTCCAGTACTTC
TRBV4-3	TRBJ2-3	22	TRBD2	many	CASSQDPPGLAAKHGPTDTQYF	TGCGCCAGCAGCCAAGATCCCCCCGGACTAGCGGCCAAGCATGGCCCCACAGATACGCAGTATTTT
TRBV6-5	TRBJ1-5	15	.	few	CASSHGDWGNQPQHF	TGTGCCAGCAGCCACGGCGATTGGGGTAATCAGCCCCAGCATTTT
TRBV4-3	TRBJ1-4	11	.	.	CASSRDEELFF	TGCGCCAGCAGCCGGGACGAGGAACTGTTTTTT
TRBV7-7	TRBJ2-3	18	TRBD2	.	CASSRSGTSGGLTDTQYF	TGTGCTAGCAGCCGTTCCGGGACTAGCGGGGGGCTCACAGATACGCAGTATTTT
TRBV4-2	TRBJ1-4	12	.	.	CASSPRGEKLFF	TGTGCCAGCAGCCCCCGGGGGGAAAAACTGTTTTTT
TRBV4-3	TRBJ2-3	18	TRBD2	many	CASSPGLAGGPSTDTQYF	TGCGCCAGCAGCCCGGGACTAGCGGGGGGGCCTAGCACAGATACGCAGTATTTT
TRBV12-3/TRBV12-4	TRBJ2-5	14	TRBD1	many	CASSLAQGKETQYF	TGTGCCAGCAGTTTAGCACAGGGGAAAGAGACCCAGTACTTC
TRBV20-1	TRBJ2-7	15	.	few	CSAVGAGAVSYEQYF	TGCAGTGCTGTAGGGGCAGGGGCCGTCTCCTACGAGCAGTACTTC
TRBV7-2	TRBJ1-4	13	.	.	CASSPDSYEKLFF	TGTGCCAGCAGCCCGGACAGTTATGAAAAACTGTTTTTT
TRBV29-1	TRBJ1-2	14	TRBD1	few	CSVDGTGEGYGYTF	TGCAGCGTTGATGGCACAGGGGAGGGCTATGGCTACACCTTC
TRBV19	TRBJ2-3	14	.	.	CAGSKGQTLDTQYF	TGTGCCGGTAGTAAAGGACAGACCCTGGATACGCAGTATTTT
TRBV7-8	TRBJ2-3	13	.	.	CVSSLARTDTQYF	TGTGTCAGCAGCTTAGCGCGCACAGATACGCAGTATTTT
TRBV20-1	TRBJ2-1	13	TRBD1	.	CSAARTGRNEQFF	TGCAGTGCTGCACGGACAGGGAGAAATGAGCAGTTCTTC
TRBV12-3/TRBV12-4	TRBJ1-2	15	TRBD1	few	CASSGLGTGDYGYTF	TGTGCCAGCAGTGGCCTCGGGACAGGGGACTATGGCTACACCTTC
TRBV5-1	TRBJ1-2	15	.	.	CASSPPGETDYGYTF	TGCGCCAGCAGCCCCCCGGGGGAAACGGACTATGGCTACACCTTC
TRBV12-3/TRBV12-4	TRBJ1-2	14	.	few	CASSIIGRGYGYTF	TGTGCCAGCTCCATAATAGGGAGGGGCTATGGCTACACCTTC
TRBV7-9	TRBJ2-1	15	TRBD2	.	CASSPPGLAIYEQFF	TGTGCCAGCAGCCCGCCGGGACTAGCGATCTATGAGCAGTTCTTC
TRBV20-1	TRBJ2-1	15	TRBD2	.	CSAPRRAGGYNEQFF	TGCAGTGCTCCCAGGCGAGCGGGGGGGTACAATGAGCAGTTCTTC
TRBV5-1	TRBJ1-2	14	.	.	CASSLLGTEYGYTF	TGCGCCAGCAGCTTGCTTGGGACGGAGTATGGCTACACCTTC
TRBV7-7	TRBJ2-2	14	.	.	CASSGSRAQGELFF	TGTGCTAGCAGCGGAAGCAGGGCCCAAGGGGAGCTGTTTTTT
TRBV6-2/TRBV6-3	TRBJ1-5	17	TRBD1	.	CASSYGKFARGDQPQHF	TGTGCCAGCAGTTACGGGAAATTTGCCAGGGGGGATCAGCCCCAGCATTTT
TRBV10-3	TRBJ2-5	13	TRBD2	.	CAIQTSGVETQYF	TGTGCCATCCAGACTAGCGGGGTAGAGACCCAGTACTTC
TRBV6-2/TRBV6-3	TRBJ2-4	13	.	.	CASSYRNEDIQYF	TGTGCCAGCAGTTACAGAAATGAAGACATTCAGTACTTC
TRBV4-1	TRBJ1-3	15	.	.	CASSQVTGTGNTIYF	TGCGCCAGCAGCCAAGTTACCGGCACCGGAAACACCATATATTTT
TRBV12-3/TRBV12-4	TRBJ2-1	12	.	many	CASSAGLNEQFF	TGTGCCAGCAGCGCAGGGTTGAATGAGCAGTTCTTC
TRBV20-1	TRBJ1-5	16	.	.	CSAENARTATSQPQHF	TGCAGTGCTGAAAACGCCCGGACAGCGACAAGTCAGCCCCAGCATTTT
TRBV7-2	TRBJ2-1	14	.	.	CASSLGLRGLEQFF	TGTGCCAGCAGCTTAGGGCTCAGGGGTCTCGAGCAGTTCTTC
TRBV7-2	TRBJ2-1	17	TRBD1	.	CASSLKWDRTHYNEQFF	TGTGCCAGCAGCCTGAAGTGGGACAGGACCCACTACAATGAGCAGTTCTTC
TRBV7-9	TRBJ2-1	13	.	.	CASSVAQSNEQFF	TGTGCCAGCAGCGTAGCGCAAAGTAATGAGCAGTTCTTC
TRBV7-9	TRBJ1-2	20	TRBD1	few	CASSLPLSLDRALTDYGYTF	TGTGCCAGCAGCTTGCCCCTTAGTCTGGACAGGGCCCTTACAGACTATGGCTACACCTTC
TRBV7-8	TRBJ2-1	16	TRBD2	.	CASSLALAGGQGEQFF	TGTGCCAGCAGCTTAGCTCTAGCGGGGGGGCAGGGTGAGCAGTTCTTC
TRBV4-3	TRBJ2-1	17	TRBD2	.	CASSPYSGGSSYNEQFF	TGCGCCAGCAGCCCATACTCGGGGGGAAGCTCCTACAATGAGCAGTTCTTC
TRBV20-1	TRBJ1-2	13	.	few	CSALPWGDYGYTF	TGCAGTGCTTTACCCTGGGGGGACTATGGCTACACCTTC
TRBV4-3	TRBJ1-2	17	TRBD1	many	CASSQYLDRGREGGYTF	TGCGCCAGCAGCCAGTACCTGGACAGGGGGCGTGAAGGTGGCTACACCTTC
TRBV9	TRBJ2-3	15	.	few	CASSVDQLVTDTQYF	TGTGCCAGCAGCGTAGATCAACTAGTCACAGATACGCAGTATTTT
TRBV6-1	TRBJ1-2	15	.	.	CASSEALPSGYGYTF	TGTGCCAGCAGCGAAGCGCTTCCATCGGGCTATGGCTACACCTTC